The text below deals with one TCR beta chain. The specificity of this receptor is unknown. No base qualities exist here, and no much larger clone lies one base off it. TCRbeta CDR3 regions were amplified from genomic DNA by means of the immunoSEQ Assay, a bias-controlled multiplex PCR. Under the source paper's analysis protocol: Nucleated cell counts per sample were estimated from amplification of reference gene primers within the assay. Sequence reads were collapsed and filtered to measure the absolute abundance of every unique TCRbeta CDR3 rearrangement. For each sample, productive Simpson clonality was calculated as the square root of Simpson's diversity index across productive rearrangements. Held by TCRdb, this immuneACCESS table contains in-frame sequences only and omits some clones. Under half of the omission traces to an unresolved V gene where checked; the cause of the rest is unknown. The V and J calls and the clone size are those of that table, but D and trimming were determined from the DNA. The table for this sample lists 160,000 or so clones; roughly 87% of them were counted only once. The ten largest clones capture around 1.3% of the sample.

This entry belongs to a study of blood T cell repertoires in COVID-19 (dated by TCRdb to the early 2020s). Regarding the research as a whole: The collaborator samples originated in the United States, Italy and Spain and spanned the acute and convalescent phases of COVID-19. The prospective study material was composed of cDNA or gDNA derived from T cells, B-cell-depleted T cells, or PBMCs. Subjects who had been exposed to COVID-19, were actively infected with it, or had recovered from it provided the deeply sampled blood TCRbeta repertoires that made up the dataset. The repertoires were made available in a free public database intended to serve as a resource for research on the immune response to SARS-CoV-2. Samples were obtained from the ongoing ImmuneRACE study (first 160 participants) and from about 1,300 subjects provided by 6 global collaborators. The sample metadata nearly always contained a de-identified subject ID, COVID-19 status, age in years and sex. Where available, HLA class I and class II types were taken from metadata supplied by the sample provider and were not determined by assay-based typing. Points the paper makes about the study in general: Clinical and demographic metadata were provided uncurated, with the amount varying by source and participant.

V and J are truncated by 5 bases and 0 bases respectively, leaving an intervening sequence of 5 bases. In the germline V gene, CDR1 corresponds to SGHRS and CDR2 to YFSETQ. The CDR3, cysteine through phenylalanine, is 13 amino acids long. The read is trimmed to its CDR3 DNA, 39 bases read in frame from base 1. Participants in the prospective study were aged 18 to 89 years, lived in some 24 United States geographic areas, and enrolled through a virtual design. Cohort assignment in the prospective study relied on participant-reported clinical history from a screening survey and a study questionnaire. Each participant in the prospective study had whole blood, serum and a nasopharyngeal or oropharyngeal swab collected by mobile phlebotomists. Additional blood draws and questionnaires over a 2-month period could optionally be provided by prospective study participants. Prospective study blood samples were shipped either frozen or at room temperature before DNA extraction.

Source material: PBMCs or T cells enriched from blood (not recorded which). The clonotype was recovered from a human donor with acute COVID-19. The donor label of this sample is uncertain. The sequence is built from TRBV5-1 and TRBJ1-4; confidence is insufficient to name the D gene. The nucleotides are TGCGCCAGCAGGGCCTCAACTAATGAAAAACTGTTTTTT. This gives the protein CASRASTNEKLFF. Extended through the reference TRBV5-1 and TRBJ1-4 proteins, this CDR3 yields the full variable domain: KAGVTQTPRYLIKTRGQQVTLSCSPISGHRSVSWYQQTPGQGLQFLFEYFSETQRNKGNFPGRFSGRQFSNSRSEMNVSTLELGDSALYLCASRASTNEKLFFGSGTQLSVL.